Listed below are T cell receptor beta chains from one sample, sequenced in a study of blood T cell repertoires in COVID-19. This table comes from immunoSEQ multiplex PCR, and its TCRdb copy is limited to in-frame clones, with some not included. The table has about 180,000 clones, about four fifths seen once; the top ten hold about 6.5%. The sample comprised peripheral blood. These receptors all come from a man aged 65-85 years with active or convalescent COVID-19. CDR3s include the opening cysteine and the closing phenylalanine or tryptophan. D genes are given only for firm matches. A row's size may be missing; if present it is once, few, many or a size class.

once TRBJ2-1 TRBV5-1 NA TGCGCCAGCAGTCAACATGATTCGGGCAATGAGCAGTTCTTC CASSQHDSGNEQFF
NA TRBJ2-5 TRBV2 NA TGTGCCAGCATCCTTAGACAGACCCAAGAGACCCAGTACTTC CASILRQTQETQYF
NA TRBJ2-7 TRBV7-2 TRBD2 TGTGCCAGCAGTCCACTAGCGGGGGGGCGGTACGAGCAGTACTTC CASSPLAGGRYEQYF
NA TRBJ2-5 TRBV7-9 TRBD1 TGTGCCAGCAGCACGGACAGGGGAACCCAGTACTTC CASSTDRGTQYF
NA TRBJ1-1 TRBV7-9 NA TGTGCCAGCAGCTTATCGCAGGTAGAAGCTTTCTTT CASSLSQVEAFF
NA TRBJ1-5 TRBV18 NA TGTGCCAGCTCACCTAGTACAGGAAGCAATCAGCCCCAGCATTTT CASSPSTGSNQPQHF
NA TRBJ2-2 TRBV12-3/TRBV12-4 NA TGTGCCAGCAGTATCTTTGACAAAGGGGAGCTGTTTTTT CASSIFDKGELFF
NA TRBJ2-5 TRBV14 NA TGTGCCAGCAGCCTCCTAGCGGAGACCCAGTACTTC CASSLLAETQYF
NA TRBJ2-3 TRBV5-8 TRBD1 TGTGCCAGCAGCGAGGCGACAGGGGGTAATTCAGATACGCAGTATTTT CASSEATGGNSDTQYF
few TRBJ1-1 TRBV12-3/TRBV12-4 TRBD1 TGTGCCAGCAGTAAGGGACAGGGCACTGAAGCTTTCTTT CASSKGQGTEAFF
NA TRBJ2-1 TRBV6-5 NA TGTGCCAGCAGTTTACTACCCTATCAGAGTTTGAATGAGCAGTTCTTC CASSLLPYQSLNEQFF
once TRBJ1-2 TRBV7-2 NA TGTGCCAGCAGCTTCTCAACCAGTGGCTACACCTTC CASSFSTSGYTF
NA TRBJ1-2 TRBV5-4 NA TGTGCCAGCAGCTTTACACATGCGGGAGGGCATGGCTACACCTTC CASSFTHAGGHGYTF
once TRBJ1-4 TRBV18 NA TGTGCCAGCTCATTAGATGAAAAACTGTTTTTT CASSLDEKLFF
once TRBJ2-7 TRBV12-5 NA TGTGCTAGTGGTCCCGACAGGTACGAGCAGTACTTC CASGPDRYEQYF
NA TRBJ2-1 TRBV7-3 TRBD2 TGTGCCAGCAGCCCCCTAGCGGGAGATCGGTATGAGCAGTTCTTC CASSPLAGDRYEQFF
NA TRBJ1-2 TRBV6-5 TRBD1 TGTGCCAGCAGTCCAACACAGGGGGCGATTAGTGGCTACACCTTC CASSPTQGAISGYTF
NA TRBJ2-7 TRBV10-1 NA TGCGCCAGCAGTGAGTTCGGCGGGGCGACGTCCTACGAGCAGTACTTC CASSEFGGATSYEQYF
NA TRBJ1-1 TRBV5-1 NA TGCGCCAGCAGCCGCGGGACGGAGAACACTGAAGCTTTCTTT CASSRGTENTEAFF
NA TRBJ2-1 TRBV2 TRBD2 TGTGCCAGCAGTCCAAAGACTAGCGGCTACAATGAGCAGTTCTTC CASSPKTSGYNEQFF
once TRBJ1-1 TRBV28 NA TGTGCCAGCAGTTTACGCGGCCCCTATGGCAAAGCTTTCTTT CASSLRGPYGKAFF
NA TRBJ2-1 TRBV6-2/TRBV6-3 TRBD2 TGTGCCAGCAGTCCCCGTGGGAGCGGGAGTCGTGAGCAGTTCTTC CASSPRGSGSREQFF
NA TRBJ1-3 TRBV30 NA TGTGCCTGGACTCACGCAGGGGACGGAGGAAACACCATATATTTT CAWTHAGDGGNTIYF
few TRBJ1-2 TRBV6-1 NA TGTGCCAGCAGTGAATCGAGGAGGGCTGGCGGCTACACCTTC CASSESRRAGGYTF
NA TRBJ2-7 TRBV18 TRBD2 TGTGCCAGCTCACCACCGGCGGGAGCCTCCGAGCAGTACTTC CASSPPAGASEQYF
NA TRBJ1-5 TRBV18 NA TGTGCCAGCTCACTCTACAGGGGCAATCAGCCCCAGCATTTT CASSLYRGNQPQHF
NA TRBJ2-4 TRBV7-9 TRBD1 TGTGCCAGCAGCTCGGACAGGGGTTTAGTAGCCAAAAACATTCAGTACTTC CASSSDRGLVAKNIQYF
NA TRBJ2-3 TRBV5-1 NA TGCGCCAGCAGCTTGGGTACTCCCGTCGCAGATACGCAGTATTTT CASSLGTPVADTQYF
NA TRBJ1-6 TRBV6-5 TRBD1 TGTGCCAGCCTGCCCGCAGGACAGGGTGATTCACCCCTCCACTTT CASLPAGQGDSPLHF
many TRBJ1-5 TRBV12-3/TRBV12-4 NA TGTGCCAGCCACCGGTCAGGTGCCCAGCCCCAGCATTTT CASHRSGAQPQHF
NA TRBJ2-5 TRBV9 NA TGTGCCAGCAGCGCACAACCAGAAGAGACCCAGTACTTC CASSAQPEETQYF
NA TRBJ1-2 TRBV5-4 TRBD1 TGTGCCAGCAGCCTAGACAGGGTGAGAGGTGGCTACACCTTC CASSLDRVRGGYTF
few TRBJ1-1 TRBV5-4 NA TGTGCCAGCAGCTTGGCCGCAGGGATGAACACTGAAGCTTTCTTT CASSLAAGMNTEAFF
NA TRBJ2-7 TRBV30 NA TGTGCCTGGAGTGTTTGGAGGTCCCCGCGGGGGCAGGCTTCCTGCGAGCAGTACTTC CAWSVWRSPRGQASCEQYF
NA TRBJ1-1 TRBV5-1 NA TGCGCCAGCAGCCTACGGGAGAACACTGAAGCTTTCTTT CASSLRENTEAFF
NA TRBJ1-2 TRBV6-2/TRBV6-3 NA TGTGCCAGCAGTTACTCTCTCGCAGGGGTAGTAGTCTATGGCTACACCTTC CASSYSLAGVVVYGYTF
NA TRBJ1-4 TRBV6-5 TRBD1 TGTGCCAGCAGTTACGATGGACAGGGAGGGGAAAAACTGTTTTTT CASSYDGQGGEKLFF
NA TRBJ2-1 TRBV9 TRBD2 TGTGCCAGCAGCGTAGGGTTAGCGGGAGTCAATGAGCAGTTCTTC CASSVGLAGVNEQFF
NA TRBJ2-7 TRBV3-1/TRBV3-2 TRBD2 TGTGCCAGCCGGATGGGGGGAGGGGCTTACGAGCAGTACTTC CASRMGGGAYEQYF
NA TRBJ1-4 TRBV6-6 NA TGTGCCAGCAGTCAGCAGGTCCCGGGACACGGTCCAACTAATGAAAAACTGTTTTTT CASSQQVPGHGPTNEKLFF
few TRBJ1-4 TRBV9 NA TGTGCCAGCAGCTCCGGGATGATTAATGAAAAACTGTTTTTT CASSSGMINEKLFF
NA TRBJ2-7 TRBV2 TRBD2 TGTGCCAGCAGTTCCCGACTAGCGGGGGGGACCTACGAGCAGTACTTC CASSSRLAGGTYEQYF
NA TRBJ1-2 TRBV12-3/TRBV12-4 NA TGTGCCAGCAGTTCTTCCTATGGCTACACCTTC CASSSSYGYTF
NA TRBJ1-1 TRBV5-1 NA TGCGCCAGCAGCTTGTGGGTCGGGGGAGACACTGAAGCTTTCTTT CASSLWVGGDTEAFF
NA TRBJ2-1 TRBV6-6 TRBD2 TGTGCCAGCAGACCGGGACTAGCGGGGGGGGATGAGCAGTTCTTC CASRPGLAGGDEQFF
NA TRBJ2-5 TRBV7-3 NA TGTGCCAGCAGCTTAGCTCAGGGGATTGGAGAGACCCAGTACTTC CASSLAQGIGETQYF
NA TRBJ1-2 TRBV27 NA TGTGCCAGCAGTTTACAGGGGACCTATGGCTACACCTTC CASSLQGTYGYTF
NA TRBJ2-3 TRBV7-3 TRBD2 TGTGCCAGCAGCTTAAGACTAGCGGGAGGGGCAGATACGCAGTATTTT CASSLRLAGGADTQYF
NA TRBJ2-7 TRBV7-3 NA TGTGCCAGCAGCTTATTTGCGGGGAGCTCCTACGAGCAGTACTTC CASSLFAGSSYEQYF
NA TRBJ1-4 TRBV19 NA TGTGCCAGTAGTATGTATGAGGGATTAAATGAAAAACTGTTTTTT CASSMYEGLNEKLFF
once TRBJ2-1 TRBV6-2/TRBV6-3 NA TGTGCCAGCAGTTACGGGGCTAGTCCCGTCTACAATGAGCAGTTCTTC CASSYGASPVYNEQFF
once TRBJ1-1 TRBV18 TRBD1 TGTGCCAGCTCTCTTGGACAGGTTTCCGACGCTTTCTTT CASSLGQVSDAFF
NA TRBJ1-4 TRBV5-1 NA TGCGCCAGCAGCTTGGCGGGCAACCCAACAGGGGAAAAACTGTTTTTT CASSLAGNPTGEKLFF
NA TRBJ2-3 TRBV10-1 TRBD2 TGCGCCAGCAGTCCCGGGACTAGCTTCTCCCCAGATACGCAGTATTTT CASSPGTSFSPDTQYF
NA TRBJ2-1 TRBV15 NA TGTGCCACCAGCGGCTCGGGACTTTCATCCTACAATGAGCAGTTCTTC CATSGSGLSSYNEQFF
NA TRBJ1-1 TRBV10-3 NA TGTGCCATCAGTGACCCCCCGGGGGGGACTGGAATGAACACTGAAGCTTTCTTT CAISDPPGGTGMNTEAFF
NA TRBJ1-1 TRBV18 NA TGTGCCAGCTCATCGGATCAGGGGAATGAAGCTTTCTTT CASSSDQGNEAFF
NA TRBJ1-1 TRBV5-1 NA TGCGCCAGCAGCTTAGGGGAGGGCAGCACTGAAGCTTTCTTT CASSLGEGSTEAFF
once TRBJ1-2 TRBV12-3/TRBV12-4 NA TGTGCCAGCAGACTGACACCCGACACCTCATACACCTTC CASRLTPDTSYTF